The 7 T cell receptor beta chains reported below all come from one sample, sequenced in a study of blood T cell repertoires in COVID-19. Repertoires were generated with immunoSEQ multiplex PCR, while TCRdb's copy carries only in-frame clones and drops some. The repertoire holds 100,000 to 150,000 clones, with 84% as singletons. The sample comprised peripheral blood. Source of these receptors: a man aged 55-75 years with acute or convalescent COVID-19.

V is TRBV5-1 and J is TRBJ1-1, with a weak D call TRBD1 (5 bases). The CDR3 is 15 amino acids. CDR1 and CDR2 from the germline V gene are SGHRS and YFSETQ. Trimming stripped 6 bases from V and 4 bases from J, with 19 bases between. The CDR3 region has the DNA TGCGCCAGCACCCACGGGCAGGGAATCGGCACTGAAGCTTTCTTT. It encodes CASTHGQGIGTEAFF.

This clone has just one count. This chain joins TRBV7-4 and TRBJ1-5; D is possibly TRBD1 (5 bases). The ends were cut back, 1 base at V and 0 bases at J, with 16 bases in the middle. This CDR3 has 18 amino acids. Germline CDR1 SGHVT, CDR2 SQSDAQ. The CDR3 nucleotides read TGTGCCAGCAGCTTAGAAATCAGGGCAGAACATAGCAATCAGCCCCAGCATTTT. Translation gives CASSLEIRAEHSNQPQHF.

J is TRBJ1-3 and V is TRBV19, with TRBD1 matching 7 bases. The CDR3 has 13 amino acids. From germline, CDR1 is LNHDA and CDR2 SQIVND (reference sequence). The CDR3 here is CRRRGQAGNTIYF. In nucleotides, the CDR3 is TGTCGTAGGAGGGGGCAGGCTGGAAACACCATATATTTT.

This chain connects TRBV4-1 to TRBJ1-4, with a possible D match to TRBD1 (6 bases). V gave up 0 bases and J gave up 7 bases, with 15 bases separating them. The germline V gene encodes CDR1 MGHRA and CDR2 YSYEKL. The CDR3 contains 16 residues. CDR3 loop: CASSQDQGTGGEKLFF. CDR3 coding DNA: TGCGCCAGCAGCCAAGACCAGGGGACCGGCGGTGAAAAACTGTTTTTT.

The chain couples TRBV7-6 to TRBJ2-1; D may be TRBD2 (6 bases). The length of the CDR3 is 14 residues. V shed 4 bases and J shed 9 bases, with 16 bases lying between them. Germline lookup yields CDR1 SGHVS and CDR2 FNYEAQ. The CDR3 sequence is CASSWAASASEQFF. In DNA form, the CDR3 reads TGTGCCAGCAGCTGGGCGGCTAGCGCCTCTGAGCAGTTCTTC.

The chain recombines TRBV5-5 with TRBJ2-2, with 7 positions matching TRBD1. The V segment lost 4 bases and the J segment 2 bases; nucleotides outside the gene matches: 8. Looked up from germline, CDR1 is SGHKS and CDR2 is YYEKEE (reference sequence). The CDR3 length is 16 residues. As DNA, the CDR3 is TGTGCCAGCAGCGCCTACAGGGGCCCCAACACCGGGGAGCTGTTTTTT. Translating gives CASSAYRGPNTGELFF.

CDR3 loop: CASSPGATGELFF. DNA for the CDR3: TGTGCCAGCTCACCGGGAGCCACCGGGGAGCTGTTTTTT. This rearrangement joins TRBV18 to TRBJ2-2; TRBD2 is a possible D gene (5 bases). The CDR3 length is 13 residues. With 3 bases removed from V and 4 bases from J, the gap between germline ends came to 6 bases. Germline V gene data show CDR1 as KGHSH and CDR2 as LQKENI.